These 21 T cell receptor beta chains originate from one sample sequenced in a study of blood T cells in healthy people across ages. Combining a sample-barcoded 5' primer with a J-beta primer mix, a second PCR ran for 7 to 11 cycles. Via MiXCR, TCRdb re-called the 5' RACE reads, giving one row per CDR3 protein. The table has 650,000 to 800,000 distinct CDR3 sequences, 40% to 50% seen once. Input material: blood. Receptors were obtained from a man in his 60s in good health.

The V and J genes are TRBV7-9 and TRBJ2-7; TRBD2 matches at 11 bases. Germline CDR1 reads SEHNR; CDR2 reads FQNEAQ (reference sequence). V trimming: 8 bases; J trimming: 3 bases; junction bases outside the gene matches: 6. The CDR3 runs 14 residues. The CDR3 here is CASGTSGRLYEQYF. As DNA, the CDR3 is TGTGCCAGCGGGACTAGCGGACGACTCTACGAGCAGTACTTC.

This clonotype was found a few times. The J gene is TRBJ2-3, the V gene TRBV4-3; perhaps TRBD1 as D (6 bases). Trimming took off 0 bases at V and 4 bases at J, with 11 bases between the two ends. This CDR3 is built from 15 residues. Looked up from germline, CDR1 is LGHNA and CDR2 is YSLEER. This CDR3 reads CASSQELTGADTQYF. In DNA form, the CDR3 reads TGCGCCAGCAGCCAAGAATTGACAGGAGCAGATACGCAGTATTTT.

The chain recombines TRBV9 with TRBJ2-2; perhaps TRBD1 as D (6 bases). V lost 0 bases and J 4 bases, leaving 13 bases between the germline ends. CDR1 SGDLS and CDR2 YYNGEE come from the germline V gene. The CDR3 runs to 16 residues. CDR3 residues: CASSVGQVAATGELFF. In DNA, the CDR3 is TGTGCCAGCAGCGTAGGACAGGTAGCTGCCACCGGGGAGCTGTTTTTT.

The chain carries TRBV29-1 and TRBJ1-1, with D perhaps matching TRBD1 (6 bases). In germline, CDR1 is SQVTM, CDR2 ANQGSEA. V lost 7 bases and J 7 bases, leaving 19 bases between the germline ends. The CDR3 consists of 13 residues. The CDR3 region is CSAARDTSVEAFF. The CDR3 region has the DNA TGCAGCGCTGCGAGGGACACCTCTGTTGAAGCTTTCTTT.

The CDR3 spells CASSPGGTGGNYGYTF. The CDR3 region has the DNA TGTGCCAGCAGCCCGGGTGGTACAGGGGGCAACTATGGCTACACCTTC. The J gene is TRBJ1-2, the V gene TRBV6-6, with 9 positions matching TRBD1. The CDR3 is made up of 16 amino acids. Germline lookup yields CDR1 MNHNY and CDR2 SVGAGI (reference sequence). V gave up 6 bases and J gave up 2 bases; unmatched junction bases: 10.

This clonotype has just a few counts. V gene TRBV4-3 combines with J gene TRBJ2-1, with TRBD1 matching 7 bases. The CDR3 length is 16 residues. J gave up 7 bases and V 5 bases, and 14 bases lay outside the gene matches. Germline lookup yields CDR1 LGHNA and CDR2 YSLEER. Here the CDR3 reads CASSNLGEQGKNEQFF. In nucleotides, the CDR3 is TGCGCCAGCAGCAACCTAGGGGAACAGGGGAAAAATGAGCAGTTCTTC.

CDR3 loop: CAWRQAWRTDTQYF. The CDR3 DNA is TGTGCCTGGAGACAGGCCTGGAGGACAGATACGCAGTATTTT. The rearrangement joins TRBV30 to TRBJ2-3; the D gene could be TRBD1 or TRBD2 (5 bases each). Per the germline V gene, CDR1 is GTSNPN and CDR2 is SVGIG (reference sequence). The CDR3 has 14 residues. With 3 bases removed from V and 3 bases from J, the gap between germline ends came to 13 bases. Using reference TRBV30 and TRBJ2-3 for the parts outside the CDR3, the full variable domain is SQTIHQWPATLVQPVGSPLSLECTVEGTSNPNLYWYRQAAGRGLQLLFYSVGIGQISSEVPQNLSASRPQDRQFILSSKKLLLSDSGFYLCAWRQAWRTDTQYFGPGTRLTVL.

The V call is TRBV12-3 or TRBV12-4, the J call TRBJ2-5; D call uncertain. The end of the DNA is better explained by TRBJ2-7, so the J call may be wrong. CDR3 length: 13 amino acids. The CDR3 DNA is TGTGCCAGCAGTTTTCCTGGTGACCACGAGCAGTACTTC. Translation: CASSFPGDHEQYF.

This clonotype turned up a few times. This sequence joins TRBV6-5 and TRBJ2-5, with TRBD2 matching 7 bases. The CDR3 extends over 13 amino acids. The J segment lost 5 bases and the V segment lost 6 bases, leaving 6 bases of the junction unmatched. CDR1 MNHEY and CDR2 SVGAGI come from the germline V gene. Here the CDR3 reads CASRWTRHETQYF. The CDR3 coding sequence is TGTGCCAGCAGGTGGACTAGGCATGAGACCCAGTACTTC.

This clonotype occurred a few times. The rearrangement links TRBV11-2 to TRBJ2-7; 8 bases map to TRBD2. Germline loops: CDR1 SGHAT, CDR2 FQNNGV. There are 14 residues in the CDR3. The ends lost 4 bases at V and 2 bases at J; junction bases unmatched: 4. CDR3 protein: CASSSAGGAYEQYF. For the CDR3, the DNA is TGTGCCAGCAGCTCGGCGGGGGGTGCCTACGAGCAGTACTTC.

A note on this clonotype: The germline gene is not matched at one end of the junction; a read error may be the cause. This chain joins TRBV7-2 and TRBJ2-7, with no clear D. CDR1 and CDR2 from the germline V gene are SGHTA and FQGNSA. The CDR3 spans 14 residues. The CDR3 DNA reads TGTGCTAGCAGCTTAAATAGGATAATCTACGAGCAGTACTTC. Its protein is CASSLNRIIYEQYF.

Notes on this clonotype: The germline gene is not matched at one end of the junction; a read error may be the cause. This chain connects TRBV18 to TRBJ1-2; D is unresolved. This CDR3 contains 13 residues. From germline, CDR1 is KGHSH and CDR2 LQKENI. CDR3 sequence (DNA): TGTGCCAACTCACCAAGGTCAGAGTATGGCTACACCTTC. Translating it yields CANSPRSEYGYTF. The complete variable domain, with remaining parts taken from reference TRBV18 and TRBJ1-2, reads NAGVMQNPRHLVRRRGQEARLRCSPMKGHSHVYWYRQLPEEGLKFMVYLQKENIIDESGMPKERFSAEFPKEGPSILRIQQVVRGDSAAYFCANSPRSEYGYTFGSGTRLTVV.

This sequence joins TRBV5-1 and TRBJ2-3, with 9 bases identical to TRBD1. The CDR3 loop spans 17 amino acids. Germline V gene lookup returns CDR1 SGHRS and CDR2 YFSETQ. Germline trimming cut 6 bases from V and 0 bases from J; bases unmatched to any gene: 11. The CDR3 spells CASTSIKDRGSTDTQYF. The CDR3 DNA reads as TGCGCCAGCACCTCCATCAAAGACAGGGGGAGCACAGATACGCAGTATTTT.

V is TRBV28 and J is TRBJ2-4; TRBD2 agrees at 11 bases. This CDR3 has 13 residues. The germline V gene has CDR1 MDHEN and CDR2 SYDVKM. V gave up 4 bases and J gave up 13 bases; unmatched junction bases: 6. The CDR3 here is CASSSMTSGEQYF. DNA of the CDR3: TGTGCCAGCAGTTCGATGACTAGCGGGGAGCAGTACTTC.

The chain uses TRBV18 and TRBJ1-6; possible D gene TRBD1, 5 bases. CDR1 KGHSH and CDR2 LQKENI come from the germline V gene. V dropped 3 bases and J dropped 8 bases, with 8 bases sitting between them. This CDR3 has 13 amino acids. CDR3 region: CASSPDSYSPLHF. For the CDR3, the DNA is TGTGCCAGCTCACCTGACAGTTATTCACCCCTCCACTTT.

This chain links TRBV5-1 with TRBJ2-4; perhaps TRBD2 as D (6 bases). The J call may be in error: the DNA end matches TRBJ2-7 better. The CDR3 extends over 13 amino acids. Germline CDR1 is SGHRS and CDR2 is YFSETQ. The CDR3 is CASSPGTLYEQYF. CDR3 DNA: TGCGCCAGCAGCCCCGGGACTCTCTACGAGCAGTACTTC.

A few counts support this clonotype. The rearrangement joins TRBV12-3 or TRBV12-4 to TRBJ2-1; TRBD2 aligns across 8 bases. V shed 5 bases and J 2 bases; nucleotides not matched to a gene: 8. This CDR3 region has 16 residues. The DNA for the CDR3 is TGTGCCAGCAGTCCCACCGGGGGGGTCACCTACAATGAGCAGTTCTTC. Translating it yields CASSPTGGVTYNEQFF.

The chain combines TRBV7-9 with TRBJ2-5; D is perhaps TRBD2 (6 bases). CDR1 is SEHNR, CDR2 FQNEAQ, per germline (reference sequence). V was clipped by 0 bases and J by 11 bases, with 16 bases between them. The length of the CDR3 is 14 residues. The CDR3 sequence: CASSLAAGGVEQYF. The CDR3 region has the DNA TGTGCCAGCAGCTTAGCGGCCGGGGGAGTAGAGCAGTACTTC.

This chain links TRBV7-2 with TRBJ2-1; 9 nucleotides line up with TRBD2. The J segment lost 12 bases and the V segment lost 4 bases, leaving 10 bases of the junction unmatched. CDR3 length: 14 residues. Germline CDR1 and CDR2: SGHTA and FQGNSA. CDR3 sequence: CTSSSFIAGEGQFF. The CDR3 DNA follows: TGTACCAGCAGCTCCTTTATAGCGGGGGAGGGGCAGTTCTTC.

Written as DNA, the CDR3 is TGTGCCAGCACCGTTTCCCCCAATCCCACAGATACGCAGTATTTT. Translation: CASTVSPNPTDTQYF. The gene calls are TRBV2 and TRBJ2-3; D not resolved. CDR3 length: 15 amino acids. Between the trimmed V and J ends, which lost 7 bases and 2 bases, there was a span of 16 bases. Germline V gene sequence: CDR1 SNHLY, CDR2 FYNNEI.

CDR3 coding DNA: TGCGCCAGCAGCCAAGGTCCCGGACGATCCTACGAGCAGTACTTC. Encoded protein: CASSQGPGRSYEQYF. The rearrangement uses TRBV4-1 and TRBJ2-7; D unresolved. From germline, CDR1 is MGHRA and CDR2 YSYEKL. The CDR3 consists of 15 residues. Between the trimmed V and J ends, which lost 1 base and 1 base, there was a span of 11 bases.